The 17 T cell receptor beta chains listed next were all sequenced from one sample in a study of T cell repertoires in cytomegalovirus infection. Via MiXCR, TCRdb re-called the reads, giving one row per CDR3 protein. The repertoire holds approximately 190,000 distinct CDR3 sequences, under 30% seen once, with under 35% in the top ten. The material sequenced was PBMCs. The receptors derive from a human donor in good health (CMV status not recorded). Some clones in this sample may be carry-over from other donors' samples.

This chain links TRBV7-6 with TRBJ1-2; D ambiguous. The CDR3 covers 13 residues. CDR1 and CDR2 from the germline V gene are SGHVS and FNYEAQ. V shed 5 bases and J shed 11 bases, with 18 bases lying between them. The CDR3 bases are TGTGCCAGCAGCCTAGGGCGAACAGCGGAGTACACCTTC. Its protein product is CASSLGRTAEYTF.

This clonotype occurred many times. The chain has TRBV12-2 and TRBJ1-1; the table names TRBD1, a call not compared with the DNA. TRBV12-2 is a pseudogene. The CDR3 spans 16 residues. The CDR3 protein is CASRRTGQALNTEAFF. DNA of the CDR3: TGTGCAAGTCGCCGAACAGGACAGGCTTTGAACACTGAAGCTTTCTTT.

This clonotype was picked up a small number of times. The chain combines TRBV6-8 with TRBJ1-1; the D is unclear. The germline gives CDR1 MNHGY, CDR2 SAAAGT. The CDR3 has 15 residues. Deletions cut 0 bases from V and 0 bases from J, with 8 bases between. DNA of the CDR3: TGTGCCAGCAGTTACTCTGGCAGTCTGAACACTGAAGCTTTCTTT. Encoded protein: CASSYSGSLNTEAFF.

This clonotype was recorded many times. The rearrangement uses TRBV7-2 and TRBJ2-1, with 12 bases identical to TRBD2. The germline V gene has CDR1 SGHTA and CDR2 FQGNSA. This CDR3 is 19 amino acids long. V lost 4 bases and J lost 7; bases outside the gene matches: 17. The CDR3 nucleotides are TGTGCCAGCAGCTCAGCCCACATAACCACTAGCGGGGGGTCGAATGAGCAGTTCTTC. Residues: CASSSAHITTSGGSNEQFF.

This sequence joins TRBV2 and TRBJ2-7; 9 bases map to TRBD1. The germline V gene has CDR1 SNHLY and CDR2 FYNNEI. The CDR3 runs 15 residues. Losses at the gene ends were 6 bases for V and 0 bases for J; bases not matched to a gene: 6. The chain's CDR3 is CASSKDRGVSYEQYF. In DNA form, the CDR3 reads TGTGCCAGCAGCAAGGACAGGGGAGTCTCCTACGAGCAGTACTTC.

This clonotype came up a few times. The chain joins TRBV2 to TRBJ1-1; no definite D call. The CDR3 sequence is 13 residues long. The V and J ends lost 4 bases and 4 bases respectively, with 10 bases between them. CDR1 is SNHLY and CDR2 is FYNNEI in the germline V gene. The CDR3 here is CASSASRGTEAFF. The DNA of the CDR3 is TGTGCCAGCAGTGCGAGCAGAGGCACTGAAGCTTTCTTT.

The V call is TRBV2, the J call TRBJ2-5; 8 bases align to TRBD2. Germline trimming cut 6 bases from V and 2 bases from J; bases unmatched to any gene: 11. From germline, CDR1 is SNHLY and CDR2 FYNNEI. The CDR3 covers 16 residues. CDR3 protein: CASSPISGAGQETQYF. CDR3 in DNA: TGTGCCAGCAGCCCCATTAGCGGGGCGGGGCAAGAGACCCAGTACTTC.

V and J are TRBV7-2 and TRBJ2-5, with D perhaps given as TRBD1 or TRBD2 (6 bases each). V was clipped by 5 bases and J by 4 bases, with 20 bases between them. Germline CDR1 is SGHTA and CDR2 is FQGNSA. The CDR3 spans 16 residues. CDR3 DNA: TGTGCCAGCAGCCTGGGGGCCGGGGGTAAAGGAGAGACCCAGTACTTC. It codes for CASSLGAGGKGETQYF.

This clonotype turned up a few times. The gene calls are TRBV6-6 and TRBJ1-6; TRBD1 might be the D (6 bases). Trimming shortened V by 0 bases and J by 6 bases, and 15 bases separated the two germline ends. Germline V gene lookup returns CDR1 MNHNY and CDR2 SVGAGI (reference sequence). The CDR3 is 17 residues long. This CDR3 is CASSYSTGAGPNSPLHF. DNA of the CDR3: TGTGCCAGCAGTTACTCGACGGGGGCCGGGCCTAATTCACCCCTCCACTTT.

This clonotype was observed a few times. The gene calls are TRBV5-8 and TRBJ2-6, with 7 bases that match TRBD1. V shed 4 bases and J 3 bases; nucleotides not matched to a gene: 4. The CDR3 is made up of 15 amino acids. Looked up from germline, CDR1 is SGHTS and CDR2 is YDEGEE. The CDR3 sequence is CASSRRGRGANVLTF. DNA for the CDR3: TGTGCCAGCAGCCGAAGGGGGCGTGGGGCCAACGTCCTGACTTTC.

Only a few counts were recorded for this clonotype. The chain links TRBV29-1 to TRBJ1-1, with a possible D match to TRBD1 (6 bases). This CDR3 contains 14 residues. The germline V gene has CDR1 SQVTM and CDR2 ANQGSEA. Trimming removed 5 bases at V and 0 bases at J, with 13 bases between. This CDR3 is CSVQGSRVNTEAFF. The CDR3 DNA is TGCAGCGTTCAGGGGTCCCGGGTGAACACTGAAGCTTTCTTT.

The V call is TRBV25-1, the J call TRBJ2-5; TRBD2 aligns across 14 bases. J lost 5 bases, V lost 7 bases, and 6 bases had no gene match. CDR1 MGHDK and CDR2 SYGVNS come from the germline V gene. The CDR3 loop spans 15 amino acids. Here the CDR3 reads CASTTRLAGGETQYF. The CDR3, as DNA: TGTGCCAGCACCACCCGACTAGCGGGGGGGGAGACCCAGTACTTC.

This chain links TRBV4-1 with TRBJ2-7, with no clear D. Germline V CDR1 and CDR2: MGHRA, YSYEKL. V was trimmed by 0 bases and J by 2 bases, leaving 11 bases between them. This CDR3 region has 15 residues. The CDR3 protein is CASSQDGSGAYEQYF. The CDR3 DNA sequence: TGCGCCAGCAGCCAAGATGGGTCTGGAGCCTACGAGCAGTACTTC.

In its sample, this clonotype was seen a few times. The chain carries TRBV7-8 and TRBJ2-7, with D perhaps TRBD2 (5 bases). The V end was cut by 5 bases, the J end by 6 bases, with 23 bases between. The germline V gene has CDR1 SGHVS and CDR2 FQNEAQ. The CDR3 has 16 amino acids. DNA for the CDR3: TGTGCCAGCAGCCCCGGTAGGAGACAAAGTGGACTCGAGCAGTACTTC. Translated, it gives CASSPGRRQSGLEQYF.

V and J are TRBV11-3 and TRBJ2-3; a weak D match, TRBD1 (6 bases). The CDR3 extends over 14 amino acids. The V end lost 4 bases, the J end lost 6 bases, and 14 bases lay between the germline ends. Germline values: CDR1 SGHNT, CDR2 YENEEA. As DNA, the CDR3 is TGTGCCAGCAGCTCGCCTCGACAGGCCGATACGCAGTATTTT. Protein product: CASSSPRQADTQYF.

In this sample, this clonotype turned up a few times. V and J are TRBV20-1 and TRBJ1-5; D ambiguous. V gave up 6 bases and J gave up 0 bases, with 12 bases separating them. The CDR3 has 14 residues. CDR1 is DFQATT and CDR2 is SNEGSKA in the germline V gene (reference sequence). The DNA for the CDR3 is TGCAGTGCGCCGTCGGACGGTAGCAATCAGCCCCAGCATTTT. It translates to CSAPSDGSNQPQHF.

The V gene is TRBV5-1, the J gene TRBJ2-5; 7 bases fit TRBD2. Germline V lookup: CDR1 SGHRS, CDR2 YFSETQ. CDR3 length: 15 amino acids. V trimming: 0 bases; J trimming: 4 bases; junction bases outside the gene matches: 6. The CDR3 DNA reads as TGCGCCAGCAGCTTGGGGGGACCGGGAGGAGAGACCCAGTACTTC. This sequence encodes CASSLGGPGGETQYF. Combining the CDR3 with reference TRBV5-1 and TRBJ2-5 gives the whole variable domain KAGVTQTPRYLIKTRGQQVTLSCSPISGHRSVSWYQQTPGQGLQFLFEYFSETQRNKGNFPGRFSGRQFSNSRSEMNVSTLELGDSALYLCASSLGGPGGETQYFGPGTRLLVL.